A selection of T cell receptor beta chains follows, all from one sample in a study of identical twins. MiXCR, run by TCRdb on the 5' RACE reads, gives a single entry per CDR3 protein. Of roughly 710,000 distinct CDR3 sequences in the sample, roughly 6% were seen once. The specimen was naive T cells sorted from blood. The receptors were sampled from a man younger than 30 in good health. The conserved cysteine and the conserved F or W are not part of the CDR3 here. The D gene is left open where the match is weak. Clone size, where shown, is once, few, many, or a class for clones that have expanded.

. | few | TRBJ2-5 | TRBV20-1 | SARVGPSGETQY
. | many | TRBJ1-5 | TRBV18 | ASSPRGSGQPQH
TRBD2 | . | TRBJ2-5 | TRBV4-1 | ASSQVLPGGPSVLETQY
. | few | TRBJ2-3 | TRBV29-1 | SVGSFKFSVDTQY
TRBD1 | . | TRBJ1-5 | TRBV20-1 | SARGGDRGGNQPQH
. | many | TRBJ2-2 | TRBV12-3/TRBV12-4 | ASSKGVPGELF
TRBD2 | few | TRBJ2-1 | TRBV6-5 | ASSYFTSGGYNEQF
TRBD1 | many | TRBJ2-7 | TRBV28 | ASSETGGTYEQY
. | many | TRBJ2-7 | TRBV6-5 | ASSYSKGRSYEQY
. | many | TRBJ2-1 | TRBV29-1 | SVLPTASSYNEQF
TRBD1 | few | TRBJ1-4 | TRBV6-1 | ASRRGPTNEKLF
. | . | TRBJ1-5 | TRBV20-1 | SARIKRAGSQPQH
TRBD1 | . | TRBJ1-1 | TRBV28 | ASSLRQGPSTEAF